This TCR beta chain was recovered during a study of Ad26.COV2.S vaccination and SARS-CoV-2 variants. Here immunoSEQ multiplex PCR was the method, and the copy in TCRdb shows in-frame clones only, minus some. The table records approximately 410,000 clones, roughly 88% of them present only once. This CDR3 has 14 amino acids. The V and J ends lost 3 bases and 2 bases respectively, with 10 bases between them. Germline loops: CDR1 SGHTA, CDR2 FQGNSA. The sample's treatment: some 19 received Ad26.COV2.S at low or high dose, single or two shots; several received placebo; per-sample allocation not given. Day 63 after the first injection of vaccine or placebo was the sampling time. In the vaccine, an Ad26 vector expressed the SARS-CoV-2 spike of the Wuhan strain.

The sequence came from a person between 18 and 60 years old who received the Ad26.COV2.S COVID-19 vaccine or a placebo. V is TRBV7-2 and J is TRBJ1-2; D is uncertain. The starting material was peripheral blood, obtained in a trial of Ad26.COV2.S vaccine versus placebo. The CDR3: CASSLITRNYGYTF. The CDR3 DNA follows: TGTGCCAGCAGCTTGATTACACGCAACTATGGCTACACCTTC.